The 17 T cell receptor beta chains listed next were all sequenced from one sample in a study of metastatic and nonmetastatic thyroid tumors. The entire patient cohort was treatment-naive prior to thyroid surgery. TCRdb re-called the PCR reads with MiXCR. The data show some 7,900 clones, approximately 24% seen once. Sequencing was carried out using adjacent normal tissue. All receptors come from a female donor with papillary thyroid cancer or a benign thyroid nodule (not recorded which). Some clones in this sample may be carry-over from other donors' samples.

This clone is deemed large. This rearrangement joins TRBV11-2 to TRBJ2-7, with D perhaps matching TRBD2 (5 bases). The CDR3 is 15 residues long. V gave up 1 base and J gave up 3 bases, with 13 bases separating them. CDR1 is SGHAT and CDR2 is FQNNGV in the germline V gene. The CDR3 DNA follows: TGTGCCAGCAGCTTAGGCCACTCTAGCCTCTACGAGCAGTACTTC. Its translation: CASSLGHSSLYEQYF.

This clone counts as medium-sized. The V gene is TRBV4-1, the J gene TRBJ2-1; no firm D call. CDR3 length: 14 amino acids. CDR1 is MGHRA, CDR2 YSYEKL, per germline. The germline V and J ends were trimmed by 1 base and 4 bases, with 8 bases remaining between them. CDR3 protein: CASSQVGGYNEQFF. The CDR3 DNA is TGCGCCAGCAGCCAAGTTGGCGGTTACAATGAGCAGTTCTTC.

By frequency in the sample, this clone is medium-sized (0.01 to 0.1%). V and J are TRBV27 and TRBJ2-5; perhaps TRBD1 as D (5 bases). The germline V and J ends were trimmed by 1 base and 3 bases, with 9 bases remaining between them. The CDR3 contains 14 residues. CDR1 and CDR2 from the germline V gene are MNHEY and SMNVEV (reference sequence). The DNA for the CDR3 is TGTGCCAGCAGTTTATTTTCAGGGAAAGAGACCCAGTACTTC. This gives the protein CASSLFSGKETQYF.

This clone was observed a handful of times. V is TRBV6-1 and J is TRBJ2-5; 8 nucleotides agree with TRBD1. Germline CDR1 and CDR2: MNHNS and SASEGT. V shed 0 bases, J shed 4 bases, and the junction held 7 bases outside the gene matches. The CDR3 extends over 16 amino acids. The CDR3 is CASSEALGQEGETQYF. As DNA, the CDR3 is TGTGCCAGCAGTGAAGCCTTGGGACAGGAGGGAGAGACCCAGTACTTC.

V and J are TRBV6-2 or TRBV6-3 and TRBJ1-6; D is perhaps TRBD1 (5 bases). The CDR3 spans 13 residues. CDR1 and CDR2 from the germline V gene are MNHEY and SVGEGT. The V and J ends lost 11 bases and 7 bases respectively, with 15 bases between them. In DNA, the CDR3 is TGTGCCGTCGGGGACCTACGCAATTCACCCCTCCACTTT. It yields the protein CAVGDLRNSPLHF.

This rearrangement joins TRBV20-1 to TRBJ2-1; TRBD1 might be the D (5 bases). Germline loops: CDR1 DFQATT, CDR2 SNEGSKA (reference sequence). V lost 6 bases, J lost 10 bases, and 16 bases lay in between. The CDR3 extends over 12 amino acids. The CDR3: CSAGLRLKEQFF. The CDR3 region has the DNA TGCAGTGCGGGGCTGCGGCTTAAGGAGCAGTTCTTC.

V gene TRBV10-1 combines with J gene TRBJ2-3, with D maybe TRBD1 (5 bases). The CDR3 sequence is 18 residues long. CDR1 and CDR2 from the germline V gene are WNHNN and SYGVQD (reference sequence). V dropped 0 bases and J dropped 0 bases, with 16 bases sitting between them. The CDR3 loop is CASSESRQRSTSTDTQYF. The CDR3 region has the DNA TGCGCCAGCAGTGAGTCCCGACAGCGTTCTACCAGCACAGATACGCAGTATTTT.

This clone rates as medium-sized. The chain has TRBV10-2 and TRBJ1-6; 10 nucleotides match TRBD1. CDR1 and CDR2 (germline): WSHSY, SAAADI. V shed 7 bases and J 7 bases; nucleotides not matched to a gene: 7. CDR3 length: 15 residues. CDR3 DNA sequence: TGCGCCAGCAAACCGGGACAGGGGTGGAATTCACCCCTCCACTTT. Its protein product is CASKPGQGWNSPLHF.

By its share, this clone is medium-sized (0.01 to 0.1%). V is TRBV3-1 and J is TRBJ1-2; 7 bases map to TRBD1. Germline CDR1 reads LGHDT; CDR2 reads YNNKEL (reference sequence). Unmatched junction bases numbered 1, after V lost 4 bases and J lost 2 bases. The CDR3 loop spans 13 amino acids. The CDR3 coding sequence is TGTGCCAGCAGCCTACAGGGGAACTATGGCTACACCTTC. Protein sequence: CASSLQGNYGYTF.

This chain uses TRBV3-1 with TRBJ2-3; D might be TRBD1 or TRBD2, each matching 6 bases. Trimming left V 4 bases short and J 6 bases short, with 20 bases between. In germline, CDR1 is LGHDT, CDR2 YNNKEL (reference sequence). The CDR3 length is 16 residues. In nucleotides, the CDR3 is TGTGCCAGCAGCCCCCTCCGGAGGGGGGTCGGTGATACGCAGTATTTT. Its protein product is CASSPLRRGVGDTQYF.

This clone appeared a few times. This chain connects TRBV6-1 to TRBJ1-2; a weak D match, TRBD1 (5 bases). CDR1 is MNHNS and CDR2 is SASEGT in the germline V gene. The V and J ends lost 6 bases and 5 bases respectively, with 7 bases between them. The CDR3 spans 11 residues. In nucleotides, the CDR3 is TGTGCCAGCAGCCCAGGGTATGGCTACACCTTC. Amino acids: CASSPGYGYTF.

By frequency in the sample, this clone is medium-sized. V gene TRBV16 combines with J gene TRBJ2-3; D is unclear. The V and J ends lost 1 base and 4 bases respectively, with 9 bases between them. Germline loops: CDR1 KGHSY, CDR2 FQNENV. CDR3 length equals 14 residues. The CDR3 is CASSQWAPSDTQYF. CDR3 nucleotide sequence: TGTGCCAGCAGCCAATGGGCGCCCTCAGATACGCAGTATTTT.

By share of the sample, this clone is medium-sized (0.01 to 0.1%). The chain joins TRBV6-1 to TRBJ2-1, with D unclear. Trimming removed 7 bases at V and 0 bases at J, with 13 bases between. The CDR3 sequence is 15 residues long. From germline, CDR1 is MNHNS and CDR2 SASEGT. CDR3 protein: CASTTTASSYNEQFF. The CDR3 DNA sequence: TGTGCCAGCACCACTACAGCGAGCTCCTACAATGAGCAGTTCTTC.

The chain links TRBV6-1 to TRBJ1-2; D might be TRBD1 (6 bases). Germline CDR1 is MNHNS and CDR2 is SASEGT. The CDR3 has 12 amino acids. V lost 8 bases, J lost 3 bases, and 10 bases lay in between. The DNA of the CDR3 is TGTGCCAGCGGGGGGCCCCACTATGGCTACACCTTC. Its protein product is CASGGPHYGYTF.

This clone came up many times. This may be a read error, as it is one base from a much larger clone. The genes are TRBV5-4 and TRBJ1-1; 11 bases match TRBD1. The germline V gene has CDR1 SGHNT and CDR2 YYREEE (reference sequence). The CDR3 is 16 amino acids. The CDR3 bases are TGTGCCAGCAGCCCCAGGACAGGGGGCGGGAACACTGAAGCTCTCTTT. Protein product: CASSPRTGGGNTEALF.

By frequency in the sample, this clone is medium-sized. The chain joins TRBV28 to TRBJ1-1, with D maybe TRBD1 (5 bases). Trimming removed 4 bases at V and 7 bases at J, with 7 bases between. CDR1 MDHEN and CDR2 SYDVKM come from the germline V gene. The CDR3 runs 11 residues. The CDR3 region is CASSSTVEAFF. The CDR3 coding sequence is TGTGCCAGCAGTTCGACAGTTGAAGCTTTCTTT.

This clone was recorded a few times. V gene TRBV28 combines with J gene TRBJ2-7, with D perhaps given as TRBD1 or TRBD2 (5 bases each). Trimming took 10 bases from V and 3 from J, leaving 16 bases between them. This CDR3 is built from 13 residues. Germline CDR1 MDHEN, CDR2 SYDVKM. In DNA, the CDR3 is TGTGCCACCTTTGAGGGGTTCGGCTACGAGCAGTACTTC. The encoded protein is CATFEGFGYEQYF.